The present TCR beta chain was sequenced within a study of T cell changes during pregnancy in multiple sclerosis. The table came from immunoSEQ multiplex PCR; TCRdb's copy has only in-frame clones and leaves some out. This table has tens of thousands of clones, around 90% appearing once. The starting material was CD4+ T cells from peripheral blood mononuclear cells, obtained in the second trimester of pregnancy. The source is a female donor with multiple sclerosis, enrolled in a pregnancy study.

This chain's CDR3 is CASSQGAVRVITTYGYTF. The CDR3 nucleotides are TGTGCCAGCAGCCAAGGTGCTGTGCGGGTCATCACAACATATGGCTACACCTTC. The chain combines TRBV4-2 with TRBJ1-2; D ambiguous. V lost 1 base and J lost 5, with 23 bases in between. The CDR3 runs 18 residues. In germline, CDR1 is LGHNA, CDR2 YNFKEQ.